The TCR beta chain under discussion was sequenced for a study of CD8+ T cells in alopecia areata. At the level of the study: Dosing with tofacitinib proceeded for 6 to 18 months, followed by 6 months off drug. Treated patients were scored for severity by percent of scalp affected.

As to treatment: oral pan-JAK inhibitor, 5-10 mg twice daily. Extracted RNA was reverse transcribed, and the resulting cDNA served as sequencing template. Clones were read by immunoSEQ multiplex PCR, and TCRdb kept only the in-frame ones, dropping some. There are approximately 110,000 clones in the sample; 50% to 75% occur only once, and 10% to 15% lies in the top ten. Study results and caveats: The treated group had a single nonresponder, limiting CD8+ expansion-response conclusions.

A word on this clone: Its antigen is not known.

The specimen was CD8+ T cells sorted from blood, collected at week 24, from a patient treated with tofacitinib. The TCR sequence derives from a human donor with alopecia areata.

The CDR3 bases are TGTGCCAGCAGCGTTCGCGGGGGCGGGAACGAGCAGTACTTC. Translating it yields CASSVRGGGNEQYF. The chain combines TRBV13 with TRBJ2-7; maybe TRBD2 (7 bases). Germline-derived CDR1 and CDR2 are PRHDT and FYEKMQ (reference sequence). The CDR3 has 14 amino acids. The ends were cut back, 5 bases at V and 5 bases at J, with 16 bases in the middle.